These 7 T cell receptor beta chains originate from one sample sequenced in a study of T cell responses to AZD1222 COVID-19 vaccine. Sequenced by immunoSEQ multiplex PCR; TCRdb stores in-frame clones only, minus some. The table records approximately 150,000 clones, about nine tenths of them present only once. The source material was peripheral blood, sampled 28 days after the second AZD1222 dose. These receptors all come from an adult who received the AZD1222 COVID-19 vaccine.

For this clone: Additional DNA sequences in this sample encode the identical CDR3. The rearrangement uses TRBV5-1 and TRBJ2-7; D remains unclear. The CDR3 covers 14 residues. V dropped 0 bases and J dropped 1 base, with 8 bases sitting between them. CDR1 and CDR2 from the germline V gene are SGHRS and YFSETQ. The CDR3 sequence is CASSLAGSSYEQYF. In DNA form, the CDR3 reads TGCGCCAGCAGCTTGGCCGGTAGTTCCTACGAGCAGTACTTC.

The chain employs TRBV19 and TRBJ2-6, with a weak D call TRBD1 (5 bases). Germline-derived CDR1 and CDR2 are LNHDA and SQIVND (reference sequence). The V end was cut by 5 bases, the J end by 2 bases, with 10 bases between. This CDR3 is 15 amino acids long. The CDR3 sequence: CASSFRTPGANVLTF. CDR3 DNA: TGTGCCAGTAGTTTCCGGACACCTGGGGCCAACGTCCTGACTTTC.

This rearrangement joins TRBV7-6 to TRBJ1-5, with 10 bases that match TRBD1. With 5 bases clipped from V and 0 bases from J, the junction kept 13 bases outside the gene matches. The CDR3 loop spans 19 amino acids. Germline V lookup: CDR1 SGHVS, CDR2 FNYEAQ. DNA of the CDR3: TGTGCCAGCAGCGGTCAACCTGGGACAGGGGATCTTAGCAATCAGCCCCAGCATTTT. This sequence encodes CASSGQPGTGDLSNQPQHF.

The chain carries TRBV6-6 and TRBJ2-7; TRBD1 aligns across 7 bases. The length of the CDR3 is 16 residues. Germline-derived CDR1 and CDR2 are MNHNY and SVGAGI (reference sequence). Germline trimming cut 6 bases from V and 4 bases from J; bases unmatched to any gene: 15. The DNA of the CDR3 is TGTGCCAGCAGGTCTCCGGGACAGAGGATTTCTTACGAGCAGTACTTC. Translating gives CASRSPGQRISYEQYF.

The gene calls are TRBV11-3 and TRBJ2-1; tentatively, D is TRBD2 (5 bases). V was shortened by 1 base and J by 10 bases, with 8 bases between the two germline ends. Per germline, CDR1 SGHNT and CDR2 YENEEA. The CDR3 is 12 amino acids. As DNA, the CDR3 is TGTGCCAGCAGCTTAGGTCCTAGCGAGCAGTTCTTC. It specifies CASSLGPSEQFF.

The rearrangement links TRBV5-6 to TRBJ2-1, with D perhaps assigned TRBD1 or TRBD2 (6 bases each). CDR1 is SGHDT, CDR2 YYEEEE, per germline. CDR3 length: 15 amino acids. Between the trimmed V and J ends, which lost 1 base and 2 bases, there was a span of 10 bases. The CDR3 coding sequence is TGTGCCAGCAGCTTGATCGGGGGCACCTACAATGAGCAGTTCTTC. This encodes CASSLIGGTYNEQFF.

This clone was seen once. This chain joins TRBV25-1 and TRBJ1-6; unclear D gene. The CDR3 totals 15 residues. Trimming removed 5 bases from V and 10 bases from J, with 18 bases in between. Germline loops: CDR1 MGHDK, CDR2 SYGVNS. The CDR3 spells CASSYKGLSDSPLHF. The CDR3 nucleotides read TGTGCCAGCAGTTATAAAGGGTTAAGCGACTCACCCCTCCACTTT.